This TCR beta chain was identified during a study of cytomegalovirus exposure and HLA in healthy donors. A multiplex PCR was run with 60 Vbeta primers and 13 Jbeta primers. The data were produced by immunoSEQ multiplex PCR, yet TCRdb's version contains in-frame clones alone and is incomplete. Of roughly 180,000 clones listed, roughly 80% were seen once; the top ten hold approximately 2.4%. CDR3 size: 15 residues. V lost 0 bases, J lost 3 bases, and 9 bases lay in between. Germline CDR1 is MNHEY and CDR2 is SVGAGI. This clone showed up just a few times. The sample taken for sequencing was PBMCs. The source of this sequence is a female donor in good health and CMV-seronegative. The chain links TRBV6-5 to TRBJ1-3; tentative D call: TRBD1 (6 bases). In DNA form, the CDR3 reads TGTGCCAGCAGTTACTCGAGGACAGTTGGAAACACCATATATTTT. Its translation is CASSYSRTVGNTIYF.